A single T cell receptor (beta chain) is shown here with its context. The antigen remains undetermined. Only in-frame clones appear in the TCRdb table, and some are missing; sequencing was by immunoSEQ multiplex PCR. The sample consists of about 10,000 clones, roughly two thirds of them appearing once. This entry is derived from a study of immune cell composition in non-small cell lung cancer. Whole-study findings and limits: Squamous carcinomas (approximately 75%) more often had tumour-associated clones >0.5% than adenocarcinomas (approximately 35%).

The CDR3 sequence is 12 residues long. V dropped 0 bases and J dropped 15 bases, with 12 bases sitting between them. Germline V gives CDR1 SGHDN, CDR2 FVKESK. This receptor was obtained from a human donor with non-small cell lung cancer. The sequenced sample consisted of lung tumor tissue. The J gene is TRBJ2-1, the V gene TRBV14; tentative D call: TRBD2 (5 bases). CDR3 DNA: TGTGCCAGCAGCCAAGATCGAATTGGACTGTTCTTC. Translating gives CASSQDRIGLFF.